The 21 T cell receptor beta chains given below trace back to one sample, sequenced in a study of OX40 agonist ivuxolimab in advanced cancers. Here immunoSEQ multiplex PCR was the method, and the copy in TCRdb shows in-frame clones only, minus some. The table has approximately 99,000 clones, approximately 95% seen once; the top ten hold just over 2%. This sample comprised CD4+ or CD8+ T cells sorted from blood, obtained in a trial of the OX40 agonist ivuxolimab. These receptor sequences come from an adult with an advanced solid tumor such as melanoma, head and neck, liver or kidney cancer.

The V call is TRBV27, the J call TRBJ2-1; 12 bases are shared with TRBD2. Trimming at V came to 6 bases and at J to 5 bases, leaving 2 bases not matched to a gene. The CDR3 loop spans 14 amino acids. Germline CDR1 and CDR2: MNHEY and SMNVEV (reference sequence). The CDR3 DNA is TGTGCCAGCAGGACTAGCGGGGGCCACAATGAGCAGTTCTTC. Protein: CASRTSGGHNEQFF.

This chain joins TRBV7-6 and TRBJ2-2; 15 nucleotides align to TRBD2. The germline V gene has CDR1 SGHVS and CDR2 FNYEAQ. This CDR3 has 17 residues. Trimming removed 1 base from V and 6 bases from J; junction bases left unmatched: 3. This CDR3 is CASSLEGLAGGAGELFF. The DNA of the CDR3 is TGTGCCAGCAGCTTAGAGGGACTAGCGGGAGGCGCCGGGGAGCTGTTTTTT.

This clone was seen more than once but under ten times. V gene TRBV19 combines with J gene TRBJ1-1; D is unclear. Germline CDR1 LNHDA, CDR2 SQIVND (reference sequence). This CDR3 has 12 residues. V was shortened by 3 bases and J by 7 bases, with 9 bases between the two germline ends. The CDR3 here is CASSIPAREAFF. CDR3 sequence (DNA): TGTGCCAGTAGTATCCCTGCCCGTGAAGCTTTCTTT.

The chain has TRBV6-1 and TRBJ1-3; D might be TRBD1 (5 bases). The CDR3 sequence is 17 residues long. V shed 1 base and J shed 0 bases, with 13 bases lying between them. CDR1 is MNHNS, CDR2 SASEGT, per germline. The CDR3 spells CASSEGTTTFSGNTIYF. In nucleotides, the CDR3 is TGTGCCAGCAGTGAAGGGACAACCACCTTCTCTGGAAACACCATATATTTT.

V usage is TRBV28 and J usage is TRBJ1-4, with D unresolved. The CDR3 runs to 19 residues. CDR1 is MDHEN, CDR2 SYDVKM, per germline. V was pared by 5 bases and J by 0 bases, with 22 bases between. CDR3: CASSARPGYGEATNEKLFF. The CDR3 coding sequence is TGTGCCAGCAGTGCACGTCCGGGATATGGGGAGGCAACTAATGAAAAACTGTTTTTT.

The chain combines TRBV19 with TRBJ2-5, with D hard to call. CDR1 and CDR2 from the germline V gene are LNHDA and SQIVND (reference sequence). The CDR3 spans 15 residues. Trimming took off 1 base at V and 1 base at J, with 10 bases between the two ends. The CDR3 region is CASSIGEGAQETQYF. CDR3 DNA: TGTGCCAGTAGTATAGGGGAAGGAGCCCAAGAGACCCAGTACTTC.

CDR3 in amino acids: CATSRAPAGTSGDNEQFF. The CDR3 nucleotides read TGTGCCACCAGCAGAGCCCCCGCCGGGACTAGCGGGGACAATGAGCAGTTCTTC. The chain recombines TRBV15 with TRBJ2-1, with 13 nucleotides matching TRBD2. There are 18 residues in the CDR3. Per the germline V gene, CDR1 is LNHNV and CDR2 is YYDKDF (reference sequence). The V and J ends lost 1 base and 5 bases, in that order; junction bases with no gene match: 8.

V usage is TRBV19 and J usage is TRBJ2-1, with D perhaps matching TRBD2 (5 bases). Trimming took off 7 bases at V and 4 bases at J, with 14 bases between the two ends. CDR3 length: 14 residues. Germline CDR1 LNHDA, CDR2 SQIVND (reference sequence). The CDR3 DNA reads as TGTGCCAGTAAAACGGGGAGTGGGTACAATGAGCAGTTCTTC. Its translation is CASKTGSGYNEQFF.

The chain is built from TRBV10-2 and TRBJ2-2, with D tentatively TRBD1 (6 bases). This CDR3 spans 14 amino acids. Trimming removed 5 bases at V and 8 bases at J, with 15 bases between. Germline values: CDR1 WSHSY, CDR2 SAAADI. The CDR3 DNA sequence: TGCGCCAGCAGTATTAGTCAGGGGTTGGGGGAGCTGTTTTTT. Protein sequence: CASSISQGLGELFF.

This chain links TRBV28 with TRBJ1-6; D perhaps matches TRBD1 (5 bases). The CDR3 totals 14 residues. V was clipped by 2 bases and J by 7 bases, with 9 bases between them. Germline-derived CDR1 and CDR2 are MDHEN and SYDVKM. The CDR3 region is CASSLMGENSPLHF. DNA of the CDR3: TGTGCCAGCAGTTTAATGGGGGAGAATTCACCCCTCCACTTT.

The rearrangement uses TRBV6-5 and TRBJ1-2, with 7 bases identical to TRBD1. This CDR3 comprises 15 residues. Germline values: CDR1 MNHEY, CDR2 SVGAGI. V trimming: 2 bases; J trimming: 0 bases; junction bases outside the gene matches: 3. This chain's CDR3 is CASSYGTETNYGYTF. The DNA for the CDR3 is TGTGCCAGCAGTTACGGGACAGAAACTAACTATGGCTACACCTTC.

This chain links TRBV9 with TRBJ1-2, with D possibly matching TRBD1 (5 bases). The CDR3 is 15 residues long. Trimming removed 3 bases at V and 2 bases at J, with 14 bases between. CDR1 and CDR2 from the germline V gene are SGDLS and YYNGEE. CDR3 sequence reads: CASSGGGVSNYGYTF. The CDR3 coding sequence is TGTGCCAGCAGCGGTGGAGGGGTCAGCAACTATGGCTACACCTTC.

The chain links TRBV19 to TRBJ2-1; D unclear. The CDR3 is made up of 13 amino acids. V lost 8 bases, J lost 3 bases, and 11 bases lay in between. Germline loops: CDR1 LNHDA, CDR2 SQIVND (reference sequence). CDR3 in amino acids: CASASEVYNEQFF. The CDR3 bases are TGTGCCAGTGCGTCCGAGGTCTACAATGAGCAGTTCTTC.

This rearrangement joins TRBV7-9 to TRBJ2-7; D is undetermined. Deletions cut 1 base from V and 3 bases from J, with 13 bases between. CDR1 and CDR2 from the germline V gene are SEHNR and FQNEAQ (reference sequence). CDR3 length: 15 residues. CDR3 nucleotide sequence: TGTGCCAGCAGCTTAGGTCGAGGATTAGGCTACGAGCAGTACTTC. Translation: CASSLGRGLGYEQYF.

This clone showed up just once. The CDR3 DNA reads as TGTGCCAGCAGCCGTACGAAGGGGAGGAACACTGAAGCTTTCTTT. It is translated as CASSRTKGRNTEAFF. This chain connects TRBV28 to TRBJ1-1, with TRBD1 as a possible D gene (5 bases). This CDR3 has 15 amino acids. With 6 bases removed from V and 1 base from J, the gap between germline ends came to 15 bases. Germline lookup yields CDR1 MDHEN and CDR2 SYDVKM. Filled out from reference TRBV28 and TRBJ1-1, the complete variable domain reads DVKVTQSSRYLVKRTGEKVFLECVQDMDHENMFWYRQDPGLGLRLIYFSYDVKMKEKGDIPEGYSVSREKKERFSLILESASTNQTSMYLCASSRTKGRNTEAFFGQGTRLTVV.

The chain links TRBV12-5 to TRBJ2-3; 7 nucleotides match TRBD1. Germline V gene lookup returns CDR1 LGHNT and CDR2 FRNRAP. With 1 base clipped from V and 4 bases from J, the junction kept 2 bases outside the gene matches. CDR3 length: 14 amino acids. CDR3 sequence reads: CASGLGDRPDTQYF. DNA of the CDR3: TGTGCTAGTGGTTTGGGGGACAGACCAGATACGCAGTATTTT. Complete variable domain (other parts from reference TRBV12-5 and TRBJ2-3): DARVTQTPRHKVTEMGQEVTMRCQPILGHNTVFWYRQTMMQGLELLAYFRNRAPLDDSGMPKDRFSAEMPDATLATLKIQPSEPRDSAVYFCASGLGDRPDTQYFGPGTRLTVL.

J is TRBJ2-5 and V is TRBV9; 11 bases agree with TRBD2. Unmatched junction bases numbered 15, after V lost 7 bases and J lost 4 bases. CDR3 length: 17 amino acids. The germline CDR1 and CDR2 sequences are SGDLS and YYNGEE. In DNA, the CDR3 is TGTGCCAGCGGAGCGGGACTTACTAGCGGGAGCCTAGAGACCCAGTACTTC. Protein product: CASGAGLTSGSLETQYF.

The rearrangement uses TRBV6-5 and TRBJ1-2; D is unclear. Germline V gene sequence: CDR1 MNHEY, CDR2 SVGAGI. This CDR3 is built from 13 residues. V gave up 0 bases and J gave up 8 bases, with 10 bases separating them. CDR3 protein: CASSYSILEGYTF. CDR3 bases: TGTGCCAGCAGTTACTCGATCCTGGAGGGCTACACCTTC.

The chain combines TRBV9 with TRBJ2-7, with TRBD2 identical over 7 bases. The CDR3 spans 16 residues. In germline, CDR1 is SGDLS, CDR2 YYNGEE. The ends lost 2 bases at V and 0 bases at J; junction bases unmatched: 8. CDR3 sequence: CASSVGGGGSSYEQYF. CDR3 DNA sequence: TGTGCCAGCAGCGTGGGCGGCGGGGGAAGCTCCTACGAGCAGTACTTC.

This rearrangement joins TRBV7-9 to TRBJ2-2; no clear D. Germline CDR1 and CDR2: SEHNR and FQNEAQ (reference sequence). V was clipped by 2 bases and J by 5 bases, with 6 bases between them. The length of the CDR3 is 13 residues. The CDR3 region has the DNA TGTGCCAGCAGCTTAAAGGAAACCGGGGAGCTGTTTTTT. Translation: CASSLKETGELFF.

The gene calls are TRBV7-9 and TRBJ2-3; D is uncertain. Germline V gene sequence: CDR1 SEHNR, CDR2 FQNEAQ (reference sequence). The V gene lost 5 bases and the J gene lost 1 base, with 13 bases spanning the gap. This CDR3 comprises 15 residues. The CDR3 sequence is CASSTRLRGTDTQYF. As DNA, the CDR3 is TGTGCCAGCAGCACACGTCTCCGGGGCACAGATACGCAGTATTTT. Variable domain in full (rest from reference TRBV7-9 and TRBJ2-3): DTGVSQNPRHKITKRGQNVTFRCDPISEHNRLYWYRQTLGQGPEFLTYFQNEAQLEKSRLLSDRFSAERPKGSFSTLEIQRTEQGDSAMYLCASSTRLRGTDTQYFGPGTRLTVL.